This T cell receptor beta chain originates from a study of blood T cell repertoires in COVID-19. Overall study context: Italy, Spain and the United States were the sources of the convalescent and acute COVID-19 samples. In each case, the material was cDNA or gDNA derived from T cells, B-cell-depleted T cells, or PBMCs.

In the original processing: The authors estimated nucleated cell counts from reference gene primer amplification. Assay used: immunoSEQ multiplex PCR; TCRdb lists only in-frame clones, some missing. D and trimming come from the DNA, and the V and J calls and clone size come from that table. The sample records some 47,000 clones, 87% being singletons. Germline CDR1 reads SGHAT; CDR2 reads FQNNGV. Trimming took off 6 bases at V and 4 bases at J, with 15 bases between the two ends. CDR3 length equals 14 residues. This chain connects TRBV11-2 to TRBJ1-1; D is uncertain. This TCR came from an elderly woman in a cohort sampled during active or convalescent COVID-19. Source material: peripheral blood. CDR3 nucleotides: TGTGCCAGCAGTTCCTTATACGGAGGCACTGAAGCTTTCTTT. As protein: CASSSLYGGTEAFF.